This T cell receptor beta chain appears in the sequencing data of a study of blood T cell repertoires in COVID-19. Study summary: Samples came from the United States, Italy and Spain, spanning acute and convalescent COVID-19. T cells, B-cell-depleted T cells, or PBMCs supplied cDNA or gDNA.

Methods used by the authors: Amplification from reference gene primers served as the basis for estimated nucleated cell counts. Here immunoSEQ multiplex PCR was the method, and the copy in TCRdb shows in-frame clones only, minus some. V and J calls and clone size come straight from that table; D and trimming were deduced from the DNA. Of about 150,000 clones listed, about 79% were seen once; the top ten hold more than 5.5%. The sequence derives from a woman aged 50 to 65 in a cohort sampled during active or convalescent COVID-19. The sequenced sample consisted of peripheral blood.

The CDR3 is CASSTTPEPPDTQYF. The CDR3 DNA follows: TGTGCCAGCAGCACCACCCCAGAACCCCCAGATACGCAGTATTTT. The chain carries TRBV13 and TRBJ2-3, with D unclear. Looked up from germline, CDR1 is PRHDT and CDR2 is FYEKMQ (reference sequence). The CDR3 spans 15 residues. V was shortened by 5 bases and J by 4 bases, with 16 bases between the two germline ends.